The 16 T cell receptor beta chains given below trace back to one sample, sequenced in a study of PD-1 blockade in classical Hodgkin lymphoma. Produced via immunoSEQ multiplex PCR; TCRdb's table is partial and in-frame only. The sample holds nearly 60,000 clones, about 91% seen once. After autologous stem cell transplantation all patients relapsed, and prior brentuximab vedotin exposure differed between cohorts. The source was peripheral blood mononuclear cells (PBMCs), collected before the second cycle of nivolumab. The receptors were sampled from a human donor with classical Hodgkin lymphoma.

This rearrangement joins TRBV6-1 to TRBJ1-3, with D possibly being TRBD1 (6 bases). Per germline, CDR1 MNHNS and CDR2 SASEGT. V lost 4 bases and J 4 bases, leaving 14 bases between the germline ends. The CDR3 sequence is 15 residues long. This CDR3 is CASSGRTVTGNTIYF. The CDR3 bases are TGTGCCAGCAGTGGCCGGACAGTTACCGGAAACACCATATATTTT.

This chain joins TRBV9 and TRBJ2-5; 11 bases map to TRBD2. This CDR3 spans 14 amino acids. Germline CDR1 and CDR2: SGDLS and YYNGEE. V trimming: 4 bases; J trimming: 3 bases; junction bases outside the gene matches: 2. CDR3 bases: TGTGCCAGCAGCCCGGGACTAGCGGAAGAGACCCAGTACTTC. Amino acid sequence: CASSPGLAEETQYF.

The chain has TRBV2 and TRBJ1-4, with D possibly TRBD1 on 5 matching bases. Trimming removed 4 bases from V and 0 bases from J, with 12 bases in between. Germline values: CDR1 SNHLY, CDR2 FYNNEI. CDR3 length: 16 amino acids. CDR3 nucleotides: TGTGCCAGCAGTGTATTCGGGGGGGCAACTAATGAAAAACTGTTTTTT. Amino acid sequence: CASSVFGGATNEKLFF.

This rearrangement joins TRBV9 to TRBJ1-1, with D possibly matching TRBD1 (5 bases). The germline V gene has CDR1 SGDLS and CDR2 YYNGEE. CDR3 size: 14 residues. The V end lost 0 bases, the J end lost 4 bases, and 10 bases lay between the germline ends. CDR3 in amino acids: CASSVGRVGTEAFF. The CDR3 region has the DNA TGTGCCAGCAGCGTAGGCAGGGTGGGCACTGAAGCTTTCTTT.

The chain couples TRBV25-1 to TRBJ1-2; perhaps TRBD1 as D (5 bases). Germline lookup yields CDR1 MGHDK and CDR2 SYGVNS. V was shortened by 1 base and J by 4 bases, with 13 bases between the two germline ends. The CDR3 is made up of 15 amino acids. As DNA, the CDR3 is TGTGCCAGCAGTGAATCGGGCGGGGGGTTCTATGGCTACACCTTC. Protein: CASSESGGGFYGYTF.

The J gene is TRBJ2-6, the V gene TRBV28; D not certain. CDR1 and CDR2 from the germline V gene are MDHEN and SYDVKM. Trimming removed 1 base at V and 3 bases at J, with 4 bases between. CDR3 size: 14 residues. DNA for the CDR3: TGTGCCAGCAGTTTATCAATTGGGGCCAACGTCCTGACTTTC. It encodes CASSLSIGANVLTF.

This clone has just one count. The chain couples TRBV6-5 to TRBJ1-1; maybe TRBD1 (5 bases). Germline-derived CDR1 and CDR2 are MNHEY and SVGAGI. V was clipped by 6 bases and J by 3 bases, with 14 bases between them. The CDR3 sequence is 14 residues long. As DNA, the CDR3 is TGTGCCAGCAGGGCGGGGGTATCGTACACTGAAGCTTTCTTT. It translates to CASRAGVSYTEAFF.

CDR3 in DNA: TGTGCCAGCAGTTTTGGAACTACGAGCAGCAATGAGCAGTTCTTC. Amino acid sequence: CASSFGTTSSNEQFF. The chain joins TRBV27 to TRBJ2-1; D not certain. Germline V gene lookup returns CDR1 MNHEY and CDR2 SMNVEV (reference sequence). The ends were cut back, 3 bases at V and 6 bases at J, with 15 bases in the middle. The CDR3 is 15 amino acids.

The rearrangement links TRBV5-6 to TRBJ2-1; D remains ambiguous. Germline CDR1 and CDR2: SGHDT and YYEEEE. Trimming took off 4 bases at V and 1 base at J, with 12 bases between the two ends. The CDR3 is 15 amino acids. CDR3 sequence (DNA): TGTGCCAGCAGCGGATGGGTTCAATCCTACAATGAGCAGTTCTTC. It is translated as CASSGWVQSYNEQFF.

V usage is TRBV5-8 and J usage is TRBJ2-7; the match to TRBD1 covers 7 bases. Germline V gives CDR1 SGHTS, CDR2 YDEGEE. The CDR3 is 14 amino acids. With V trimmed by 4 bases and J by 6 bases, 10 bases remained unmatched. CDR3 sequence: CASSRDINRGEQYF. The CDR3 coding sequence is TGTGCCAGCAGCCGGGACATTAACAGGGGCGAGCAGTACTTC.

This CDR3 is CASSITGGANTEAFF. The CDR3 nucleotides are TGTGCCAGTAGTATAACAGGTGGGGCGAACACTGAAGCTTTCTTT. The genes are TRBV19 and TRBJ1-1, with D possibly being TRBD1 (5 bases). The CDR3 contains 15 residues. Germline V lookup: CDR1 LNHDA, CDR2 SQIVND (reference sequence). V lost 2 bases to trimming and J lost 1 base, with 11 bases between them.

The chain joins TRBV6-5 to TRBJ2-3, with D possibly being TRBD1 or TRBD2 (5 bases each). CDR3 length: 16 amino acids. Germline V lookup: CDR1 MNHEY, CDR2 SVGAGI. The V end lost 1 base, the J end lost 4 bases, and 15 bases lay between the germline ends. The CDR3 DNA reads as TGTGCCAGCAGTTACTTGAACGGGGCCGGGGCAGATACGCAGTATTTT. As protein: CASSYLNGAGADTQYF.

The CDR3 DNA reads TGCGCCAGCGCCGGACAGGTCGTTTGGGAGCAGTACTTC. It is translated as CASAGQVVWEQYF. This chain joins TRBV5-1 and TRBJ2-7; 7 bases line up with TRBD1. V lost 7 bases and J lost 7; bases outside the gene matches: 11. Germline values: CDR1 SGHRS, CDR2 YFSETQ. This CDR3 has 13 residues.

The chain carries TRBV27 and TRBJ2-7, with a weak D call TRBD1 (6 bases). V gave up 5 bases and J gave up 4 bases, with 18 bases separating them. This CDR3 contains 15 residues. The germline V gene has CDR1 MNHEY and CDR2 SMNVEV (reference sequence). Here the CDR3 DNA reads TGTGCCAGCAGTCCGGACAGAGCGTCCGATTACGAGCAGTACTTC. It is translated as CASSPDRASDYEQYF.

The rearrangement uses TRBV2 and TRBJ2-5; a possible D gene is TRBD2 (5 bases). Trimming removed 6 bases at V and 4 bases at J, with 15 bases between. The CDR3 extends over 14 amino acids. Germline V gene sequence: CDR1 SNHLY, CDR2 FYNNEI. For the CDR3, the DNA is TGTGCCAGCAGACCCAAATGGGGAGCAGAGACCCAGTACTTC. Amino acids: CASRPKWGAETQYF.

The CDR3 DNA sequence: TGTGCCAGCAGTGATCCAGAGAACGAATACCAAGAGACCCAGTACTTC. Translation gives CASSDPENEYQETQYF. This chain joins TRBV6-1 and TRBJ2-5; no definite D call. The CDR3 has 16 amino acids. Germline loops: CDR1 MNHNS, CDR2 SASEGT. V lost 3 bases to trimming and J lost 0 bases, with 14 bases between them.